These 21 T cell receptor beta chains were sequenced from one sample in a study of CD8+ T cells in alopecia areata. Extracted from the samples, RNA was reverse transcribed into cDNA to serve as the sequencing template. Sequencing used immunoSEQ multiplex PCR; TCRdb keeps in-frame clones, though not all of them. The sample has under 300,000 clones, about 60% seen once. Specified treatment: oral pan-JAK inhibitor, 5-10 mg twice daily. The sample in question was CD4+ T cells sorted from blood, obtained between weeks 51 and 54, from a patient treated with tofacitinib. The receptors shown here come from a human donor with alopecia areata.

The chain employs TRBV2 and TRBJ1-6; 7 bases align to TRBD1. From germline, CDR1 is SNHLY and CDR2 FYNNEI. The CDR3 loop spans 14 amino acids. The V segment lost 4 bases and the J segment 7 bases; nucleotides outside the gene matches: 4. The CDR3 region is CASSVGTDNSPLHF. The CDR3 DNA follows: TGTGCCAGCAGTGTCGGGACAGACAATTCACCCCTCCACTTT.

J is TRBJ1-1 and V is TRBV5-1; D ambiguous. This CDR3 spans 13 amino acids. Germline values: CDR1 SGHRS, CDR2 YFSETQ. V lost 0 bases and J 1 base, leaving 4 bases between the germline ends. CDR3 loop: CASSLGENTEAFF. CDR3 sequence (DNA): TGCGCCAGCAGCTTGGGGGAGAACACTGAAGCTTTCTTT.

The rearrangement links TRBV2 to TRBJ2-2; D unclear. Germline V gives CDR1 SNHLY, CDR2 FYNNEI. Trimming removed 8 bases from V and 7 bases from J, with 5 bases in between. The CDR3 extends over 10 amino acids. The CDR3 DNA follows: TGTGCCAGCGCCCTCGGGGAGCTGTTTTTT. Residues: CASALGELFF.

V and J are TRBV9 and TRBJ1-1; D not certain. The CDR3 is 17 residues long. With 1 base removed from V and 1 base from J, the gap between germline ends came to 17 bases. Germline V gives CDR1 SGDLS, CDR2 YYNGEE. The CDR3 spells CASSVNAPAGGNTEAFF. Here the CDR3 DNA reads TGTGCCAGCAGCGTAAACGCGCCGGCAGGTGGGAACACTGAAGCTTTCTTT.

This chain connects TRBV10-3 to TRBJ1-1; no clear D. Trimming cost V 6 bases and J 1 base, with 12 bases left between them. This CDR3 comprises 14 residues. In germline, CDR1 is ENHRY, CDR2 SYGVKD. The CDR3 loop reads CAISGSSPNTEAFF. In DNA, the CDR3 is TGTGCCATCAGCGGATCGTCCCCGAACACTGAAGCTTTCTTT.

V usage is TRBV7-6 and J usage is TRBJ1-6; the D is unclear. Germline CDR1 reads SGHVS; CDR2 reads FNYEAQ. This CDR3 is 14 amino acids long. Deletions cut 5 bases from V and 9 bases from J, with 14 bases between. CDR3 protein: CASSLVGSSSPLHF. CDR3 DNA sequence: TGTGCCAGCAGCCTCGTCGGCTCGTCTTCACCCCTCCACTTT.

The chain joins TRBV7-9 to TRBJ1-5, with 7 positions matching TRBD1. The CDR3 covers 15 residues. Germline CDR1 and CDR2: SEHNR and FQNEAQ (reference sequence). The junction had 7 bases not matched to a gene; V was cut back by 5 bases and J by 3 bases. CDR3 in amino acids: CASSTGTVVNQPQHF. The CDR3 region has the DNA TGTGCCAGCAGCACAGGGACAGTCGTCAATCAGCCCCAGCATTTT.

J is TRBJ2-7 and V is TRBV6-1; D not resolved. The length of the CDR3 is 11 residues. CDR1 MNHNS and CDR2 SASEGT come from the germline V gene. Trimming shortened V by 3 bases and J by 7 bases, and 7 bases separated the two germline ends. For the CDR3, the DNA is TGTGCCAGCAGTGAGAGTAAAGAGCAGTACTTC. Its protein is CASSESKEQYF.

The chain uses TRBV5-4 and TRBJ1-2; TRBD1 matches 9 bases. V shed 4 bases and J 0 bases; nucleotides not matched to a gene: 10. Germline lookup yields CDR1 SGHNT and CDR2 YYREEE (reference sequence). The CDR3 runs to 17 residues. CDR3 residues: CASSPGTGMGTNYGYTF. The CDR3 coding sequence is TGTGCCAGCAGCCCCGGGACAGGGATGGGGACTAACTATGGCTACACCTTC.

V and J are TRBV18 and TRBJ2-1; D is unresolved. Germline-derived CDR1 and CDR2 are KGHSH and LQKENI. With 4 bases removed from V and 12 bases from J, the gap between germline ends came to 10 bases. The CDR3 covers 11 residues. The CDR3 protein is CASSLDAGQFF. CDR3 coding DNA: TGTGCCAGCTCACTCGATGCTGGGCAGTTCTTC. Supplemented by reference TRBV18 and TRBJ2-1, the full variable domain reads NAGVMQNPRHLVRRRGQEARLRCSPMKGHSHVYWYRQLPEEGLKFMVYLQKENIIDESGMPKERFSAEFPKEGPSILRIQQVVRGDSAAYFCASSLDAGQFFGPGTRLTVL.

This chain joins TRBV28 and TRBJ2-5; maybe TRBD2 (6 bases). The CDR3 covers 13 residues. Trimming took 3 bases from V and 2 from J, leaving 7 bases between them. Looked up from germline, CDR1 is MDHEN and CDR2 is SYDVKM. CDR3 nucleotide sequence: TGTGCCAGCAGTTTGGGGGGTCAAGAGACCCAGTACTTC. Translation: CASSLGGQETQYF.

This clone was counted only a few times. This CDR3 is CSARDNEQFF. The CDR3 DNA follows: TGCAGTGCTAGAGACAATGAGCAGTTCTTC. The chain uses TRBV20-1 and TRBJ2-1, with D unclear. Germline V gene data show CDR1 as DFQATT and CDR2 as SNEGSKA (reference sequence). The CDR3 has 10 amino acids. Trimming left V 0 bases short and J 6 bases short, with 0 bases between.

The chain combines TRBV27 with TRBJ2-7; no reliable D call. Trimming shortened V by 5 bases and J by 3 bases, and 17 bases separated the two germline ends. The germline gives CDR1 MNHEY, CDR2 SMNVEV (reference sequence). The CDR3 spans 15 residues. CDR3 in amino acids: CASSPRPNHHYEQYF. CDR3 coding DNA: TGTGCCAGCAGTCCTCGACCGAACCACCACTACGAGCAGTACTTC.

The chain joins TRBV30 to TRBJ2-1; possible D gene TRBD2, 5 bases. This CDR3 contains 16 residues. Trimming removed 5 bases at V and 0 bases at J, with 17 bases between. Germline V lookup: CDR1 GTSNPN, CDR2 SVGIG (reference sequence). The CDR3 coding sequence is TGTGCCTGGGCCCGGGCGGGTCTTAGCTCCTACAATGAGCAGTTCTTC. Its translation: CAWARAGLSSYNEQFF.

This chain connects TRBV5-6 to TRBJ2-7, with D uncertain. V gave up 2 bases and J gave up 3 bases, with 6 bases separating them. Germline CDR1 is SGHDT and CDR2 is YYEEEE. The CDR3 is 12 residues long. CDR3 sequence: CASSFPGYEQYF. The CDR3 bases are TGTGCCAGCAGCTTCCCAGGCTACGAGCAGTACTTC.

The gene calls are TRBV7-9 and TRBJ2-1; possible D gene TRBD1, 6 bases. Trimming shortened V by 8 bases and J by 4 bases, and 15 bases separated the two germline ends. Germline V gene lookup returns CDR1 SEHNR and CDR2 FQNEAQ (reference sequence). The CDR3 is 14 amino acids. CDR3 DNA sequence: TGTGCCAGCCTACAGGGTTGGGTATACAATGAGCAGTTCTTC. Its protein is CASLQGWVYNEQFF.

The J gene is TRBJ2-1, the V gene TRBV29-1, with TRBD2 matching over 7 bases. Germline-derived CDR1 and CDR2 are SQVTM and ANQGSEA. The trim removed 4 bases at V and 6 bases at J, leaving 9 bases unmatched. The CDR3 runs to 14 residues. CDR3 nucleotide sequence: TGCAGCGTTGTGGGGCGGGACTACAGCAATGAGCAGTTCTTC. Translating it yields CSVVGRDYSNEQFF.

Worth noting for this clone: Other DNA variants within this sample encode the same CDR3. The CDR3 coding sequence is TGCAGCGTTGCGGACAATGAGCAGTTCTTC. Its protein product is CSVADNEQFF. V gene TRBV29-1 combines with J gene TRBJ2-1; D is unresolved. V lost 4 bases to trimming and J lost 5 bases, with 3 bases between them. The CDR3 totals 10 residues. Germline CDR1 reads SQVTM; CDR2 reads ANQGSEA.

This clone turned up a few times. V and J are TRBV7-8 and TRBJ2-7; D assignment may be TRBD1 or TRBD2 (5 bases each). CDR3 size: 14 residues. The V end lost 8 bases, the J end lost 1 base, and 15 bases lay between the germline ends. CDR1 is SGHVS and CDR2 is FQNEAQ in the germline V gene. The CDR3 region is CASVRDVPSYEQYF. The CDR3 region has the DNA TGTGCCAGCGTCCGGGACGTACCGTCCTACGAGCAGTACTTC. Using reference TRBV7-8 and TRBJ2-7 for the parts outside the CDR3, the full variable domain is GAGVSQSPRYKVAKRGQDVALRCDPISGHVSLFWYQQALGQGPEFLTYFQNEAQLDKSGLPSDRFFAERPEGSVSTLKIQRTQQEDSAVYLCASVRDVPSYEQYFGPGTRLTVT.

The chain carries TRBV4-2 and TRBJ2-5, with TRBD2 matching over 13 bases. Losses at the gene ends were 3 bases for V and 3 bases for J; bases not matched to a gene: 4. The CDR3 is made up of 16 amino acids. Germline loops: CDR1 LGHNA, CDR2 YNFKEQ. The CDR3: CASSQGGTSGEETQYF. CDR3 nucleotide sequence: TGTGCCAGCAGCCAGGGCGGGACTAGCGGGGAAGAGACCCAGTACTTC.

This clone was observed a few times. The chain carries TRBV30 and TRBJ1-2; the match to TRBD1 covers 9 bases. Germline V gives CDR1 GTSNPN, CDR2 SVGIG (reference sequence). The CDR3 spans 13 residues. Losses at the gene ends were 5 bases for V and 4 bases for J; bases not matched to a gene: 5. The DNA for the CDR3 is TGTGCCTGGGGGGGACAGGGCCTCTATGGCTACACCTTC. Translated, it gives CAWGGQGLYGYTF.